These 24 T cell receptor beta chains were all obtained from the same sample, sequenced in a study of shared clonotypes between healthy human individuals. Data came from immunoSEQ multiplex PCR; TCRdb stores just in-frame clones and leaves some out. The table shows 2 million to 2.5 million clones, with about 94% occurring only once. Specimen: naive CD4+ T cells sorted from blood. As to subset: CD45RA+ positively selected. The receptors were gathered from a man aged 18 to 30 in good health.

The table lists this clone with a count of one. The chain uses TRBV30 and TRBJ1-2; D may be TRBD1 (5 bases). The ends were cut back, 0 bases at V and 3 bases at J, with 11 bases in the middle. The CDR3 sequence is 14 residues long. Germline CDR1 is GTSNPN and CDR2 is SVGIG (reference sequence). This CDR3 reads CAWSVRAGDYGYTF. For the CDR3, the DNA is TGTGCCTGGAGTGTACGAGCGGGGGACTATGGCTACACCTTC.

The chain combines TRBV30 with TRBJ1-1; TRBD1 matches 7 bases. Trimming at V came to 3 bases and at J to 1 base, leaving 2 bases not matched to a gene. Germline lookup yields CDR1 GTSNPN and CDR2 SVGIG (reference sequence). This CDR3 spans 13 amino acids. DNA of the CDR3: TGTGCCTGGAGGAACAGGGGGAACACTGAAGCTTTCTTT. This gives the protein CAWRNRGNTEAFF. Complete variable domain (other parts from reference TRBV30 and TRBJ1-1): SQTIHQWPATLVQPVGSPLSLECTVEGTSNPNLYWYRQAAGRGLQLLFYSVGIGQISSEVPQNLSASRPQDRQFILSSKKLLLSDSGFYLCAWRNRGNTEAFFGQGTRLTVV.

V and J are TRBV21-1 and TRBJ2-1; TRBD1, the D gene given by the table, was not confirmed from the DNA. TRBV21-1 is given as a pseudogene. This CDR3 spans 17 amino acids. CDR3 DNA sequence: TGTGCCAGCAGCCCCAGGGGAGCAGGGGGCTCCTACAATGAGCAGTTCTTC. This codes for CASSPRGAGGSYNEQFF.

The CDR3 reads CASSLTAATNEKLFF. The DNA of the CDR3 is TGTGCCAGCAGTCTAACCGCTGCAACTAATGAAAAACTGTTTTTT. The chain joins TRBV6-5 to TRBJ1-4, with D hard to call. Trimming stripped 5 bases from V and 0 bases from J, with 10 bases between. This CDR3 has 15 amino acids. Germline V CDR1 and CDR2: MNHEY, SVGAGI.

The genes are TRBV4-3 and TRBJ2-7; 8 bases align to TRBD1. The V gene's germline CDR1 is LGHNA and CDR2 YSLEER. The CDR3 is made up of 19 amino acids. V lost 0 bases to trimming and J lost 1 base; unmatched junction nucleotides: 14. CDR3 protein: CASSQEGRQGLGPSYEQYF. In DNA form, the CDR3 reads TGCGCCAGCAGCCAAGAAGGGCGACAGGGGCTCGGGCCATCCTACGAGCAGTACTTC.

This clone was observed a single time. The sample holds other DNA sequences that translate to the same CDR3. The rearrangement uses TRBV11-2 and TRBJ2-2; maybe TRBD1 (5 bases). Trimming removed 1 base from V and 6 bases from J, with 9 bases in between. Germline V gives CDR1 SGHAT, CDR2 FQNNGV. This CDR3 comprises 14 residues. Here the CDR3 reads CASSLVRGAGELFF. CDR3 sequence (DNA): TGTGCCAGCAGCTTAGTTAGGGGCGCCGGGGAGCTGTTTTTT. The whole variable domain, filled in from reference TRBV11-2 and TRBJ2-2, reads EAGVAQSPRYKIIEKRQSVAFWCNPISGHATLYWYQQILGQGPKLLIQFQNNGVVDDSQLPKDRFSAERLKGVDSTLKIQPAKLEDSAVYLCASSLVRGAGELFFGEGSRLTVL.

This chain joins TRBV11-3 and TRBJ2-3, with TRBD1 identical over 11 bases. The ends lost 4 bases at V and 2 bases at J; junction bases unmatched: 2. Germline-derived CDR1 and CDR2 are SGHNT and YENEEA. CDR3 length: 15 amino acids. The chain's CDR3 is CASSSGQGDTDTQYF. CDR3 nucleotides: TGTGCCAGCAGCTCGGGACAGGGGGACACAGATACGCAGTATTTT.

Regarding this clone: Other DNA sequences within the sample encode an identical CDR3. The chain couples TRBV5-1 to TRBJ2-1; TRBD1 aligns across 7 bases. The CDR3 has 15 amino acids. The V and J ends lost 4 bases and 1 base, in that order; junction bases with no gene match: 5. Germline-derived CDR1 and CDR2 are SGHRS and YFSETQ. The CDR3 region is CASSVAGGSYNEQFF. The CDR3 DNA sequence: TGCGCCAGCAGCGTGGCAGGGGGTTCCTACAATGAGCAGTTCTTC.

As regards this clone: At one of its ends the junction is not consistent with the germline gene, which may arise from a read error. This chain uses TRBV7-6 with TRBJ2-3, with D uncertain. The germline CDR1 and CDR2 sequences are SGHVS and FNYEAQ. The CDR3 runs 11 residues. In DNA form, the CDR3 reads TGTGCCAGCACCTCCACATATACGCAGTATTTT. Encoded protein: CASTSTYTQYF.

This chain links TRBV11-2 with TRBJ2-7; a possible D gene is TRBD2 (6 bases). The CDR3 is 14 residues long. Trimming left V 2 bases short and J 2 bases short, with 10 bases between. Germline assignment: CDR1 SGHAT and CDR2 FQNNGV. CDR3 loop: CASSLNAGPYEQYF. CDR3 coding DNA: TGTGCCAGCAGCTTAAACGCGGGGCCCTACGAGCAGTACTTC.

The rearrangement uses TRBV10-3 and TRBJ1-1, with 7 bases that match TRBD1. The CDR3 sequence is 14 residues long. The germline V gene has CDR1 ENHRY and CDR2 SYGVKD. Trimming cost V 2 bases and J 7 bases; bases outside gene matches: 7. The CDR3 region is CAISEDRAGGEAFF. The CDR3 nucleotides read TGTGCCATCAGTGAGGACAGGGCCGGAGGTGAAGCTTTCTTT.

This chain joins TRBV5-5 and TRBJ1-2, with 9 positions matching TRBD1. CDR3 size: 14 residues. J lost 7 bases, V lost 4 bases, and 8 bases had no gene match. Germline V lookup: CDR1 SGHKS, CDR2 YYEKEE (reference sequence). The CDR3: CASSQDRGTGGYTF. CDR3 DNA: TGTGCCAGCAGCCAGGACAGGGGAACGGGTGGCTACACCTTC.

The genes are TRBV10-1 and TRBJ2-7, with 9 bases aligning to TRBD2. This CDR3 comprises 14 residues. The V and J ends lost 4 bases and 5 bases, in that order; junction bases with no gene match: 6. Germline V CDR1 and CDR2: WNHNN, SYGVQD (reference sequence). The CDR3 DNA follows: TGCGCCAGCAGTGCTGGGACTAGCTTTGACGAGCAGTACTTC. Its translation: CASSAGTSFDEQYF.

V and J are TRBV2 and TRBJ1-1, with D tentatively TRBD1 (5 bases). The ends were cut back, 6 bases at V and 3 bases at J, with 14 bases in the middle. The CDR3 is made up of 14 amino acids. Germline assignment: CDR1 SNHLY and CDR2 FYNNEI. The CDR3 coding sequence is TGTGCCAGCAGATTCCAGGGTTGGGACACTGAAGCTTTCTTT. Protein product: CASRFQGWDTEAFF.

V usage is TRBV30 and J usage is TRBJ2-3; TRBD1 matches at 9 bases. The trim removed 2 bases at V and 4 bases at J, leaving 4 bases unmatched. Germline V gene sequence: CDR1 GTSNPN, CDR2 SVGIG (reference sequence). There are 14 residues in the CDR3. The CDR3, as DNA: TGTGCCTGGAGTCAGACAGGGGGATCAGATACGCAGTATTTT. Residues: CAWSQTGGSDTQYF. Using reference TRBV30 and TRBJ2-3 for the parts outside the CDR3, the full variable domain is SQTIHQWPATLVQPVGSPLSLECTVEGTSNPNLYWYRQAAGRGLQLLFYSVGIGQISSEVPQNLSASRPQDRQFILSSKKLLLSDSGFYLCAWSQTGGSDTQYFGPGTRLTVL.

The chain combines TRBV10-3 with TRBJ1-5; possible D gene TRBD1, 6 bases. The CDR3 length is 13 residues. V was trimmed by 10 bases and J by 4 bases, leaving 14 bases between them. Germline assignment: CDR1 ENHRY and CDR2 SYGVKD. In nucleotides, the CDR3 is TGTGCCACCGCCGGGGGGCCGAATCAGCCCCAGCATTTT. It encodes CATAGGPNQPQHF.

The chain combines TRBV4-1 with TRBJ1-4; D might be TRBD1 (5 bases). Germline V CDR1 and CDR2: MGHRA, YSYEKL. The CDR3 runs 15 residues. Deletions cut 4 bases from V and 0 bases from J, with 9 bases between. The CDR3 coding sequence is TGCGCCAGCAGCCGTCAGGGTTCAACTAATGAAAAACTGTTTTTT. This translates into CASSRQGSTNEKLFF.

The chain couples TRBV6-1 to TRBJ2-1, with D perhaps given as TRBD1 or TRBD2 (6 bases each). CDR3 length: 13 amino acids. Germline assignment: CDR1 MNHNS and CDR2 SASEGT. V lost 3 bases to trimming and J lost 8 bases, with 11 bases between them. CDR3 region: CASSDGGRDEQFF. The CDR3 region has the DNA TGTGCCAGCAGTGATGGGGGGCGGGATGAGCAGTTCTTC.

The chain is built from TRBV2 and TRBJ1-1; 7 bases agree with TRBD1. V shed 9 bases, J shed 1 base, and the junction held 2 bases outside the gene matches. Germline loops: CDR1 SNHLY, CDR2 FYNNEI. The CDR3 length is 12 residues. The chain's CDR3 is CARRQGNTEAFF. The CDR3 DNA is TGTGCCAGAAGACAGGGGAACACTGAAGCTTTCTTT.

This chain joins TRBV5-1 and TRBJ2-3; D is perhaps TRBD2 (5 bases). V shed 4 bases and J shed 2 bases, with 20 bases lying between them. This CDR3 has 17 residues. Per the germline V gene, CDR1 is SGHRS and CDR2 is YFSETQ. The DNA for the CDR3 is TGCGCCAGCAGCCATGGATCCGGGATGGGGTACACAGATACGCAGTATTTT. Residues: CASSHGSGMGYTDTQYF.

The chain is built from TRBV30 and TRBJ2-5; D remains unclear. The germline V and J ends were trimmed by 4 bases and 3 bases, with 6 bases remaining between them. The CDR3 length is 11 residues. The germline V gene encodes CDR1 GTSNPN and CDR2 SVGIG (reference sequence). CDR3 DNA sequence: TGTGCCTGGAAGGTCAAAGAGACCCAGTACTTC. Translating it yields CAWKVKETQYF.

This chain joins TRBV9 and TRBJ2-2; unclear D gene. This CDR3 has 15 amino acids. Germline V gene sequence: CDR1 SGDLS, CDR2 YYNGEE. V was pared by 0 bases and J by 1 base, with 7 bases between. The DNA of the CDR3 is TGTGCCAGCAGCGTAGGCTACCGGAACACCGGGGAGCTGTTTTTT. It is translated as CASSVGYRNTGELFF.

The gene calls are TRBV12-5 and TRBJ2-3; D is unresolved. This CDR3 has 15 residues. The germline V and J ends were trimmed by 7 bases and 0 bases, with 14 bases remaining between them. Per the germline V gene, CDR1 is LGHNT and CDR2 is FRNRAP. The DNA for the CDR3 is TGTGCTAGTGCCTCGGGTGTTACTAGCACAGATACGCAGTATTTT. Amino acid sequence: CASASGVTSTDTQYF.

This sequence joins TRBV9 and TRBJ1-1; 7 positions match TRBD1. The CDR3 has 13 amino acids. Trimming at V came to 3 bases and at J to 13 bases, leaving 12 bases not matched to a gene. Germline V gene data show CDR1 as SGDLS and CDR2 as YYNGEE. The CDR3 DNA follows: TGTGCCAGCAGCGCAGCCCCACAGGGGAGGGTTTTCTTT. It translates to CASSAAPQGRVFF.